The clone carrying this T cell receptor beta chain was seen a few times. Its antigen is currently unknown. The entirety of the isolated RNA underwent reverse transcription, so expressed TCRB transcripts were sequenced. Clones were read by immunoSEQ multiplex PCR, and TCRdb kept only the in-frame ones, dropping some. The sample yields roughly 730,000 clones, over 10% seen once. CDR1 is DFQATT, CDR2 SNEGSKA, per germline (reference sequence). V gave up 2 bases and J gave up 6 bases, with 6 bases separating them. CDR3 length equals 11 residues. The data originate from a study of beta chain features in type 1 diabetes. Study-level results: Significant though moderate, a shortening of TCRB CDR3s appeared in all four CD4+ subsets of Type 1 diabetes patients.

The sequencing sample was made of naive CD4+ T cells from blood. The rearrangement joins TRBV20-1 to TRBJ2-3, with D uncertain. The receptor's source is a man aged 18 to 35 with type 1 diabetes. CDR3: CSARSGDTQYF. In DNA, the CDR3 is TGCAGTGCTAGAAGTGGGGATACGCAGTATTTT.